This T cell receptor beta chain was identified during a study of CD8+ T cells in alopecia areata. The treatment was: oral pan-JAK inhibitor, 5-10 mg twice daily. The CDR3 runs 15 residues. Germline CDR1 is MGHDK and CDR2 is SYGVNS. J gave up 6 bases and V 3 bases, and 8 bases lay outside the gene matches. Following extraction, RNA underwent reverse transcription to cDNA, which served as the sequencing template. The data were produced by immunoSEQ multiplex PCR, yet TCRdb's version contains in-frame clones alone and is incomplete. The data show roughly 170,000 clones, with about three fifths seen just once and around 12% held by the top ten.

This clonotype originated in a human donor with alopecia areata. V gene TRBV25-1 combines with J gene TRBJ1-2; 9 bases agree with TRBD1. The specimen comprised CD8+ T cells sorted from blood, sampled at week 24, from a patient treated with tofacitinib. This chain's CDR3 is CASSDRDRGSDGYTF. The CDR3 bases are TGTGCCAGCAGTGATCGTGACAGGGGGTCGGATGGCTACACCTTC.